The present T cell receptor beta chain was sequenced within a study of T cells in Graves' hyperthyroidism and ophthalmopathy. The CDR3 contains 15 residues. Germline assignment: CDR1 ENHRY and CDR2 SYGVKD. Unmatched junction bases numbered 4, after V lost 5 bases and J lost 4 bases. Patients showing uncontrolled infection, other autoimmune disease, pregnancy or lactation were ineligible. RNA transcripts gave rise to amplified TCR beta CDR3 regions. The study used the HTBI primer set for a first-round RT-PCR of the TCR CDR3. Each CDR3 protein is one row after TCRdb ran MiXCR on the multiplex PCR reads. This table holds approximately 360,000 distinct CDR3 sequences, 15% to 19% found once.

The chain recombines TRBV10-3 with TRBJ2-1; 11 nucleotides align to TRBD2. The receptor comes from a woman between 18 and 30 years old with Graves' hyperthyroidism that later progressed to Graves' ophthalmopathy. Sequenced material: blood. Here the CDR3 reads CAISSTSGGYNEQFF. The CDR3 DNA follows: TGTGCCATCAGTTCTACTAGCGGGGGTTACAATGAGCAGTTCTTC.